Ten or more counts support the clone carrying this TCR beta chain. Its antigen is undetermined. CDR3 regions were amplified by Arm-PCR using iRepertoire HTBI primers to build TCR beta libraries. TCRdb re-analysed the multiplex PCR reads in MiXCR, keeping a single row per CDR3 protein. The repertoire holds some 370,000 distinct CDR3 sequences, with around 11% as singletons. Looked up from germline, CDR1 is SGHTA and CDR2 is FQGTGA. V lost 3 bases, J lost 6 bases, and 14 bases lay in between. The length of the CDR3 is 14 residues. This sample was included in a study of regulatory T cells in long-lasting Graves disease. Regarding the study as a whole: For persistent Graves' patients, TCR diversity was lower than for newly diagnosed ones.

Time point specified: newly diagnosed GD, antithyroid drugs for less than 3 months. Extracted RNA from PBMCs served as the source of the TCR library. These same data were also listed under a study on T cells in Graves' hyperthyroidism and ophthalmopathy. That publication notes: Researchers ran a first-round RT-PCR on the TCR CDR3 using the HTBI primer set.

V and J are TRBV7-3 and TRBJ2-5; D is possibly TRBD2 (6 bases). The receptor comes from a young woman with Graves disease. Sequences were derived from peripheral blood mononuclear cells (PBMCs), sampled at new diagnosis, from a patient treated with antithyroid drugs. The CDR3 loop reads CASSFSTSPQTQYF. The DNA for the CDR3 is TGTGCCAGCAGCTTTTCCACTAGCCCGCAGACCCAGTACTTC.